What follows is one T cell receptor beta chain and its context. This entry belongs to a study of T-cell memory formation after mild COVID-19. Amplification by 5'RACE using constant-segment primers produced TCR alpha and TCR beta cDNA libraries that carried sample barcodes and UMIs. TCRdb itself ran the 5' RACE reads through MiXCR, one entry per CDR3 protein. This sample has about half a million distinct CDR3 sequences; roughly 20% occur once, and the top ten carry 9% to 15%. The CDR3 extends over 12 amino acids. The germline V and J ends were trimmed by 4 bases and 6 bases, with 10 bases remaining between them. The germline V gene has CDR1 MGHRA and CDR2 YSYEKL.

Source material: PBMCs or a T cell subset sorted from them (not recorded which). This TCR was recovered from an adult woman who had mild COVID-19 (a few samples of this study predate the infection). Cell type and time point are not known. V is TRBV4-1 and J is TRBJ2-7; TRBD1 is a possible D gene (5 bases). The CDR3: CASSPRTSEQYF. CDR3 in DNA: TGCGCCAGCAGCCCTCGGACAAGCGAGCAGTACTTC.